Sequencing of this T cell receptor (beta chain) was carried out in a study of post-analysis software for immune sequencing data. The wider study: Secondary progressive, relapsing-remitting and progressive-relapsing multiple sclerosis were among the included disease courses. Study-wide results and limits: Patients showed TRBV5-6, TRBV5-1 and TRBV20-1 among 4 or 5 TRBV segments more frequent than in controls. Significantly lower normalized Chao1 diversity was found in patients with multiple sclerosis relative to controls.

To note about this clonotype: Its antigen remains unidentified. The final CDR3 position lacks the conserved phenylalanine or tryptophan, pointing to a likely read error.

Germline V lookup: CDR1 SGHAT, CDR2 FQNNGV. Trimming at V came to 5 bases and at J to 7 bases, leaving 9 bases not matched to a gene. The CDR3 has 15 amino acids. cDNA libraries for TCR beta contained unique molecular identifiers. T cells numbering roughly 1 to 10 million yielded roughly 0.5 million cDNA molecules. Each CDR3 protein gets one entry after TCRdb re-called the PCR reads with MiXCR. The repertoire holds about 540,000 distinct CDR3 sequences, with roughly 34% as singletons. The TCR originated in a girl aged 2 to 17 with multiple sclerosis. Sequencing was done on a sample of blood. J is TRBJ2-1 and V is TRBV11-2; 9 nucleotides align to TRBD1. CDR3 protein: CASSQGQGRWNEQFL. The CDR3 DNA reads TGTGCCAGCAGCCAGGGACAGGGCCGCTGGAATGAGCAGTTCCTC.